The 6 T cell receptor beta chains below come from one sample, sequenced in a study of beta chain features in type 1 diabetes. Expressed TCRB transcripts were sequenced after all isolated RNA was converted to cDNA. Assay: immunoSEQ multiplex PCR; the TCRdb copy retains only in-frame clones and omits some. The sample has 150,000 to 190,000 clones; around 8.5% are singletons. Sequences were obtained from central memory CD4+ T cells from blood. The receptors come from a man between 18 and 29 years old in good health.

V is TRBV30 and J is TRBJ1-1, with D uncertain. V lost 4 bases, J lost 2 bases, and 8 bases lay in between. CDR1 and CDR2 (germline): GTSNPN, SVGIG (reference sequence). The CDR3 is 12 residues long. CDR3 in amino acids: CAWTRRNTEAFF. DNA of the CDR3: TGTGCCTGGACCCGCAGAAACACTGAAGCTTTCTTT.

This clone appeared many times. In the same sample, other DNA sequences code for this CDR3. V and J are TRBV29-1 and TRBJ1-1, with 7 nucleotides matching TRBD1. CDR1 is SQVTM and CDR2 is ANQGSEA in the germline V gene. The CDR3 is 13 amino acids. The V and J ends lost 5 bases and 0 bases, in that order; junction bases with no gene match: 3. The CDR3 region is CSVKQGMNTEAFF. CDR3 DNA: TGCAGCGTTAAACAGGGGATGAACACTGAAGCTTTCTTT.

V is TRBV18 and J is TRBJ2-5, with D perhaps matching TRBD2 (5 bases). The CDR3 spans 13 residues. The V gene's germline CDR1 is KGHSH and CDR2 LQKENI. With 6 bases removed from V and 10 bases from J, the gap between germline ends came to 18 bases. The CDR3 loop is CASSRVSTANQYF. In nucleotides, the CDR3 is TGTGCCAGCTCGCGGGTCTCAACCGCGAACCAGTACTTC.

This clone was recorded a few times. This chain uses TRBV7-3 with TRBJ2-2; weak D call: TRBD2 (5 bases). Trimming left V 3 bases short and J 1 base short, with 12 bases between. Germline V gene lookup returns CDR1 SGHTA and CDR2 FQGTGA. CDR3 size: 16 residues. Here the CDR3 reads CASSFYLSGNTGELFF. The CDR3 DNA follows: TGTGCCAGCAGCTTTTATCTAAGCGGGAACACCGGGGAGCTGTTTTTT.

The V call is TRBV7-8, the J call TRBJ2-3; 11 nucleotides align to TRBD2. CDR3 length: 17 amino acids. The V gene end was trimmed by 4 bases and the J gene end by 3 bases; junction bases not matched to a gene: 9. CDR1 and CDR2 (germline): SGHVS, FQNEAQ. As DNA, the CDR3 is TGTGCCAGCAGCTCCTCAAGACTAGCGGGAAGGACAGATACGCAGTATTTT. It yields the protein CASSSSRLAGRTDTQYF. Filled out from reference TRBV7-8 and TRBJ2-3, the complete variable domain reads GAGVSQSPRYKVAKRGQDVALRCDPISGHVSLFWYQQALGQGPEFLTYFQNEAQLDKSGLPSDRFFAERPEGSVSTLKIQRTQQEDSAVYLCASSSSRLAGRTDTQYFGPGTRLTVL.

In DNA form, the CDR3 reads TGTGCCAGCAGCCCCCCCGGGGTCTCCTACGAGCAGTACTTC. It codes for CASSPPGVSYEQYF. The V and J genes are TRBV28 and TRBJ2-7; D perhaps matches TRBD2 (5 bases). This CDR3 contains 14 residues. The germline V gene encodes CDR1 MDHEN and CDR2 SYDVKM. Trimming pared 6 bases from V and 0 bases from J, leaving 12 bases between.